The present TCR beta chain was sequenced within a study of memory CD4+ T cells and cytomegalovirus serostatus. Overall study context: Healthy Belgian adult donors included about nine CMV-positive and some 23 CMV-negative people.

Sequenced by immunoSEQ multiplex PCR; TCRdb stores in-frame clones only, minus some. The sample shows some 80,000 clones, around 80% of them seen only once. The germline CDR1 and CDR2 sequences are MNHEY and SVGAGI. V dropped 10 bases and J dropped 7 bases, with 17 bases sitting between them. The CDR3 length is 13 residues. Broader study findings: CD4+ memory repertoires contained about two fifths of the roughly 150 reported CMV TCRbeta sequences. A US-trained random forest predicted CMV serostatus with median AUC around 0.91.

Single viable CD3+CD4+CD8-CD45RO+ cells were sorted as the memory CD4+ T cells. Serum IgG to CMV pp150, pp28, p38 and p52 defined serostatus. On this clone: The antigen remains undetermined.

Sequencing used memory CD4+ T cells from blood. V is TRBV6-5 and J is TRBJ1-5, with D possibly being TRBD1 (6 bases). The sequence was obtained from an adult in good health and CMV-seronegative. In nucleotides, the CDR3 is TGTGCCACCTTACAGGGAATGGGACAGCCCCAGCATTTT. As protein: CATLQGMGQPQHF.